This section outlines one TCR beta chain sequence together with its context. Generated by immunoSEQ multiplex PCR, the TCRdb table keeps only in-frame clones and is missing some. Of approximately 300,000 clones listed, 92% are singletons. This sample was taken from a study of blood T cell repertoires in COVID-19. Study details: Spain, Italy and the United States supplied samples that represented acute and convalescent COVID-19.

The V segment lost 0 bases and the J segment 5 bases; nucleotides outside the gene matches: 12. The germline V gene encodes CDR1 ENHRY and CDR2 SYGVKD. The CDR3 consists of 18 residues. V gene TRBV10-3 combines with J gene TRBJ2-5, with 10 bases matching TRBD2. Material for sequencing was PBMCs or T cells enriched from blood (not recorded which). This TCR was sampled from a woman younger than 45 who had recovered from COVID-19. CDR3 in amino acids: CAISESTPVAGGGETQYF. Here the CDR3 DNA reads TGTGCCATCAGTGAGTCGACCCCTGTAGCGGGGGGAGGTGAGACCCAGTACTTC.